A selection of T cell receptor beta chains follows, all from one sample in a study of blood T cell repertoires in COVID-19. Repertoires were generated with immunoSEQ multiplex PCR, while TCRdb's copy carries only in-frame clones and drops some. The sample has about 69,000 clones, roughly 80% seen once. Sequencing was done on a sample of peripheral blood. The receptors shown here come from a man in his 60s with acute or convalescent COVID-19. CDR3s include the opening cysteine and the closing phenylalanine or tryptophan. A D gene is named only where the DNA matches it firmly. Clone size, where shown, is once, few, many, or a class for clones that have expanded.

CDR3 length	clone size	D gene	V gene	J gene	CDR3 protein	CDR3 DNA
13	-	TRBD1	TRBV19	TRBJ1-1	CASSQQGGIEAFF	TGTGCCAGTAGTCAACAGGGGGGGATTGAAGCTTTCTTT
14	-	-	TRBV7-2	TRBJ1-1	CASSSQTGPAEAFF	TGTGCCAGCAGCTCTCAGACAGGACCTGCTGAAGCTTTCTTT
15	-	-	TRBV7-2	TRBJ1-3	CASSVTPSSGNTIYF	TGTGCCAGCAGCGTTACACCTTCCTCTGGAAACACCATATATTTT
15	-	-	TRBV6-5	TRBJ2-7	CASITGLSGAYEQYF	TGTGCCAGCATTACAGGGCTAAGTGGGGCCTACGAGCAGTACTTC
15	-	-	TRBV10-3	TRBJ1-1	CAISEPRAGQSEAFF	TGTGCCATCAGTGAGCCACGAGCCGGACAGAGTGAAGCTTTCTTT
13	-	TRBD1	TRBV2	TRBJ1-1	CASSGDSNTEAFF	TGTGCCAGCAGTGGGGACAGCAACACTGAAGCTTTCTTT
14	-	-	TRBV24-1	TRBJ1-5	CATSDLGGFQPQHF	TGTGCCACCAGTGATTTAGGAGGGTTTCAGCCCCAGCATTTT
13	-	TRBD1	TRBV11-2	TRBJ1-2	CASSLGQDYGYTF	TGTGCCAGCAGCTTGGGACAGGACTATGGCTACACCTTC
14	-	-	TRBV9	TRBJ1-5	CASSVGPSNQPQHF	TGTGCCAGCAGCGTAGGGCCTAGCAATCAGCCCCAGCATTTT
16	-	TRBD2	TRBV4-2	TRBJ2-5	CASSQAKRGGGETQYF	TGTGCCAGCAGCCAGGCCAAGCGGGGGGGCGGTGAGACCCAGTACTTC
15	once	-	TRBV5-4	TRBJ1-3	CASSLDPSSGNTIYF	TGTGCCAGCAGCTTGGATCCGAGCTCTGGAAACACCATATATTTT
15	once	-	TRBV2	TRBJ1-6	CASKGRGPDNSPLHF	TGTGCCAGCAAGGGCAGGGGTCCGGATAATTCACCCCTCCACTTT
12	once	-	TRBV5-1	TRBJ2-3	CASSRDTDTQYF	TGCGCCAGCAGTCGAGACACAGATACGCAGTATTTT
14	many	-	TRBV5-8	TRBJ2-4	CASSFTGAKNIQYF	TGTGCCAGCAGCTTTACAGGGGCCAAAAACATTCAGTACTTC
16	-	-	TRBV7-3	TRBJ1-1	CASSPKANRGVSEAFF	TGTGCCAGCAGCCCCAAGGCTAATCGGGGGGTCAGTGAAGCTTTCTTT
13	-	TRBD1	TRBV9	TRBJ1-6	CASSRDRDSPLHF	TGTGCCAGCAGCCGGGACAGGGATTCACCCCTCCACTTT
13	-	-	TRBV7-9	TRBJ2-5	CASSFLPRETQYF	TGTGCCAGCAGCTTTCTCCCGCGGGAGACCCAGTACTTC
15	-	-	TRBV25-1	TRBJ2-2	CASSDLQGPHGELFF	TGTGCCAGCAGTGATTTGCAGGGCCCCCACGGGGAGCTGTTTTTT
14	-	TRBD1	TRBV18	TRBJ2-5	CASSRDRGQETQYF	TGTGCCAGCTCACGAGACAGGGGTCAAGAGACCCAGTACTTC
15	-	-	TRBV2	TRBJ1-6	CASTGGSSYNSPLHF	TGTGCCAGCACTGGGGGGAGCTCCTATAATTCACCCCTCCACTTT
14	-	TRBD2	TRBV6-5	TRBJ2-3	CASATSGSTDTQYF	TGTGCCAGCGCGACTAGCGGGAGCACAGATACGCAGTATTTT
14	-	TRBD1	TRBV19	TRBJ1-1	CASTRDRMNTEAFF	TGTGCCAGTACCCGGGACAGGATGAACACTGAAGCTTTCTTT
13	-	TRBD1	TRBV2	TRBJ1-1	CASRQGMDTEAFF	TGTGCCAGTAGACAGGGTATGGACACTGAAGCTTTCTTT
17	-	-	TRBV28	TRBJ1-2	CASTSPGSIGVGLGYTF	TGTGCCAGCACCTCCCCAGGCAGTATTGGGGTGGGACTGGGCTACACCTTC
12	-	TRBD1	TRBV6-5	TRBJ1-1	CASSWDRVEAFF	TGTGCCAGCAGTTGGGACAGGGTGGAAGCTTTCTTT
16	-	TRBD1	TRBV9	TRBJ1-2	CASSAPLGQGDYGYTF	TGTGCCAGCAGCGCCCCTCTGGGACAGGGAGACTATGGCTACACCTTC
15	-	-	TRBV6-5	TRBJ2-7	CASSYSLGALYEQYF	TGTGCCAGCAGTTACTCGTTAGGGGCCCTCTACGAGCAGTACTTC
13	-	-	TRBV7-3	TRBJ2-1	CASSLTPVNEQFF	TGTGCCAGCAGCTTAACCCCGGTTAATGAGCAGTTCTTC
15	once	TRBD1	TRBV15	TRBJ2-5	CATSTGTGAKETQYF	TGTGCCACCAGCACCGGGACAGGGGCTAAAGAGACCCAGTACTTC
16	-	TRBD1	TRBV18	TRBJ1-6	CASSLAGTGINSPLHF	TGTGCCAGCTCACTAGCTGGGACAGGGATTAATTCACCCCTCCACTTT
15	once	-	TRBV6-5	TRBJ1-1	CASRYSTGGNTEAFF	TGTGCCAGCAGATACTCGACCGGCGGGAACACTGAAGCTTTCTTT